Listed here are 31 T cell receptor beta chains from one sample, sequenced in a study of shared clonotypes between healthy human individuals. As defined, naive CD8 cells were CD45RO-negative and positively selected for CCR7, with terminally differentiated effector memory CD45RA+ cells excluded. Profiling relied on immunoSEQ multiplex PCR, and the TCRdb table lists in-frame clones only, not all of them. The sample consists of under 2,000,000 clones, about 95% of them appearing once. Material: naive CD8+ T cells sorted from blood. The origin of the receptors is a man between 18 and 29 years old in good health.

This chain links TRBV4-1 with TRBJ2-5, with 7 bases that match TRBD1. This CDR3 is 14 amino acids long. CDR1 and CDR2 (germline): MGHRA, YSYEKL. Trimming cost V 1 base and J 4 bases; bases outside gene matches: 3. CDR3 in DNA: TGCGCCAGCAGCCAAGTCCGGACAGGAGAGACCCAGTACTTC. Translation gives CASSQVRTGETQYF.

The V call is TRBV9, the J call TRBJ1-4; TRBD1 aligns across 8 bases. This CDR3 spans 15 amino acids. Germline V gives CDR1 SGDLS, CDR2 YYNGEE. J was trimmed by 4 bases and V by 5 bases; bases with no gene match: 7. CDR3 in amino acids: CASSVQGADNEKLFF. The CDR3 nucleotides are TGTGCCAGCAGTGTGCAGGGGGCGGATAATGAAAAACTGTTTTTT.

The chain has TRBV5-3 and TRBJ1-5, with 7 bases fitting TRBD1. Being an ORF, TRBV5-3 has a function that is uncertain. The CDR3 loop spans 15 amino acids. The J segment lost 5 bases and the V segment lost 4 bases, leaving 9 bases of the junction unmatched. This CDR3 is CARSHLHRGYQPQHF. Written as DNA, the CDR3 is TGTGCCAGAAGCCACCTCCACAGGGGATATCAGCCCCAGCATTTT.

Points on this clone: Other DNA sequences from this sample encode an identical CDR3 as well. The J gene is TRBJ2-1, the V gene TRBV7-2, with 11 bases matching TRBD2. J was trimmed by 4 bases and V by 5 bases; bases with no gene match: 4. The germline CDR1 and CDR2 sequences are SGHTA and FQGNSA. This CDR3 region has 15 residues. DNA for the CDR3: TGTGCCAGCAGCCCCCTAGCGGGAGGTTACAATGAGCAGTTCTTC. Protein: CASSPLAGGYNEQFF.

The rearrangement links TRBV25-1 to TRBJ2-1; 7 bases fit TRBD2. Trimming at V came to 5 bases and at J to 7 bases, leaving 11 bases not matched to a gene. Germline V gene data show CDR1 as MGHDK and CDR2 as SYGVNS. This CDR3 comprises 15 residues. CDR3 residues: CASSPLVAGDNEQFF. CDR3 in DNA: TGTGCCAGCAGTCCACTCGTTGCGGGAGATAATGAGCAGTTCTTC.

The CDR3 protein is CASSFWGGQSYEQYF. For the CDR3, the DNA is TGTGCCAGCAGTTTCTGGGGCGGGCAGTCCTACGAGCAGTACTTC. V and J are TRBV27 and TRBJ2-7; either TRBD1 or TRBD2 may fit D (5 bases each). The germline V gene encodes CDR1 MNHEY and CDR2 SMNVEV (reference sequence). This CDR3 has 15 residues. Trimming left V 3 bases short and J 1 base short, with 13 bases between.

This chain joins TRBV21-1 and TRBJ2-7; the tabulated D call, TRBD2, remains unverified against the DNA. TRBV21-1 is noted as a pseudogene. The CDR3 sequence is 14 residues long. As DNA, the CDR3 is TGTGCCACCCACCTAGCGGGATTCTCGTGGGAGCAGTACTTC. Its translation is CATHLAGFSWEQYF.

CDR3 residues: CASSLFPSGGTGELFF. CDR3 in DNA: TGTGCCAGCAGTTTATTCCCTAGCGGGGGAACCGGGGAGCTGTTTTTT. The chain recombines TRBV27 with TRBJ2-2; TRBD2 agrees at 10 bases. This CDR3 is built from 16 residues. CDR1 and CDR2 (germline): MNHEY, SMNVEV (reference sequence). The ends lost 1 base at V and 5 bases at J; junction bases unmatched: 4.

V and J are TRBV13 and TRBJ2-7, with D maybe TRBD2 (6 bases). The CDR3 is made up of 14 amino acids. The germline gives CDR1 PRHDT, CDR2 FYEKMQ (reference sequence). V was trimmed by 5 bases and J by 0 bases, leaving 11 bases between them. CDR3: CASSIRGSSYEQYF. CDR3 nucleotides: TGTGCCAGCAGCATTCGGGGGAGCTCCTACGAGCAGTACTTC.

V is TRBV30 and J is TRBJ1-4; no clear D. V was trimmed by 2 bases and J by 5 bases, leaving 9 bases between them. Germline V gene data show CDR1 as GTSNPN and CDR2 as SVGIG (reference sequence). CDR3 length equals 13 residues. The CDR3 DNA reads TGTGCCTGGAGTCCTCGGATCAATGAAAAACTGTTTTTT. Translating it yields CAWSPRINEKLFF.

DNA for the CDR3: TGTGCCAGCAGCCGGGACGTCAGCACAGATACGCAGTATTTT. It encodes CASSRDVSTDTQYF. V usage is TRBV6-5 and J usage is TRBJ2-3; either TRBD1 or TRBD2 may supply D (5 bases each). The CDR3 consists of 14 residues. Germline V CDR1 and CDR2: MNHEY, SVGAGI. Trimming left V 6 bases short and J 0 bases short, with 10 bases between.

V and J are TRBV19 and TRBJ2-7; D gene ambiguous. Germline CDR1 is LNHDA and CDR2 is SQIVND (reference sequence). Between the trimmed V and J ends, which lost 7 bases and 4 bases, there was a span of 14 bases. The CDR3 loop spans 13 amino acids. The chain's CDR3 is CASTEGLGYEQYF. CDR3 sequence (DNA): TGTGCCAGTACGGAAGGTCTGGGTTACGAGCAGTACTTC.

As for this clone: The same CDR3 is also encoded by other DNA sequences in this sample. The chain carries TRBV5-4 and TRBJ2-2; D ambiguous. Trimming took 0 bases from V and 6 from J, leaving 3 bases between them. The CDR3 extends over 12 amino acids. The germline CDR1 and CDR2 sequences are SGHNT and YYREEE (reference sequence). The CDR3 coding sequence is TGTGCCAGCAGCTTGGTTGCCGGGGAGCTGTTTTTT. Amino acids: CASSLVAGELFF.

The rearrangement uses TRBV10-2 and TRBJ2-7; 8 bases map to TRBD2. This CDR3 comprises 14 residues. The germline gives CDR1 WSHSY, CDR2 SAAADI. The ends lost 3 bases at V and 5 bases at J; junction bases unmatched: 6. As DNA, the CDR3 is TGCGCCAGCAGTGAAAGCGGGAGTGCTAACGAGCAGTACTTC. This codes for CASSESGSANEQYF.

V usage is TRBV5-4 and J usage is TRBJ1-2, with 7 bases lining up with TRBD1. CDR3 length equals 14 residues. Losses at the gene ends were 4 bases for V and 12 bases for J; bases not matched to a gene: 15. Germline assignment: CDR1 SGHNT and CDR2 YYREEE (reference sequence). The CDR3 region has the DNA TGTGCCAGCAGCCGAGACAGGGTTGTATCGGACGACACCTTC. Its translation is CASSRDRVVSDDTF. Looking up the rest from reference TRBV5-4 and TRBJ1-2 gives the full variable domain: ETGVTQSPTHLIKTRGQQVTLRCSSQSGHNTVSWYQQALGQGPQFIFQYYREEENGRGNFPPRFSGLQFPNYSSELNVNALELDDSALYLCASSRDRVVSDDTFGSGTRLTVV.

This clone occurred once. V gene TRBV13 combines with J gene TRBJ1-6, with D perhaps matching TRBD1 (5 bases). V was cut by 5 bases and J by 7 bases, with 15 bases left in between. Germline CDR1 reads PRHDT; CDR2 reads FYEKMQ (reference sequence). The length of the CDR3 is 15 residues. This CDR3 is CASSQTGTVNSPLHF. DNA for the CDR3: TGTGCCAGCAGCCAAACCGGGACCGTGAATTCACCCCTCCACTTT.

The rearrangement uses TRBV6-5 and TRBJ2-7, with D possibly being TRBD2 (6 bases). The V gene's germline CDR1 is MNHEY and CDR2 SVGAGI. CDR3 length: 14 residues. Trimming left V 2 bases short and J 3 bases short, with 11 bases between. For the CDR3, the DNA is TGTGCCAGCAGTTACCGTCGGGAGCTCTACGAGCAGTACTTC. Amino acid sequence: CASSYRRELYEQYF.

The sample holds a few counts of this clone. The chain couples TRBV2 to TRBJ2-7; 10 bases fit TRBD2. Germline CDR1 reads SNHLY; CDR2 reads FYNNEI. The V segment lost 7 bases and the J segment 0 bases; nucleotides outside the gene matches: 3. The CDR3 is 14 amino acids. The CDR3 protein is CASTTSGNSYEQYF. The DNA of the CDR3 is TGTGCCAGCACTACTAGCGGGAACTCCTACGAGCAGTACTTC.

The rearrangement uses TRBV5-4 and TRBJ2-1; possible D gene TRBD2, 7 bases. Germline values: CDR1 SGHNT, CDR2 YYREEE (reference sequence). This CDR3 spans 12 amino acids. V was pared by 7 bases and J by 5 bases, with 10 bases between. CDR3 amino acids: CASGRGNNEQFF. The DNA of the CDR3 is TGTGCCAGCGGGAGGGGGAACAATGAGCAGTTCTTC.

This chain joins TRBV7-2 and TRBJ1-1; D is uncertain. Trimming removed 5 bases at V and 7 bases at J, with 11 bases between. The germline V gene encodes CDR1 SGHTA and CDR2 FQGNSA. The CDR3 length is 12 residues. This CDR3 reads CASSQMVVEAFF. Here the CDR3 DNA reads TGTGCCAGCAGCCAAATGGTAGTTGAAGCTTTCTTT.

J is TRBJ2-3 and V is TRBV10-3, with 11 nucleotides matching TRBD2. V shed 0 bases and J 5 bases; nucleotides not matched to a gene: 7. The germline CDR1 and CDR2 sequences are ENHRY and SYGVKD. The CDR3 contains 17 residues. CDR3 nucleotides: TGTGCCATCAGTGAGTCTGGTAGCGGGGGGGTTGGAGATACGCAGTATTTT. Encoded protein: CAISESGSGGVGDTQYF.

The chain recombines TRBV5-4 with TRBJ2-7, with 9 bases matching TRBD1. The CDR3 runs 14 residues. Germline trimming cut 3 bases from V and 3 bases from J; bases unmatched to any gene: 4. Germline V gene data show CDR1 as SGHNT and CDR2 as YYREEE (reference sequence). The CDR3 DNA is TGTGCCAGCAGCTCAGGACAGGGGAACTACGAGCAGTACTTC. The encoded protein is CASSSGQGNYEQYF.

In its sample, this clone was seen a few times. The CDR3 nucleotides read TGCGCCAGCGCAGGGGGCGCGAACGGGGAGCTGTTTTTT. Amino acids: CASAGGANGELFF. This chain joins TRBV4-1 and TRBJ2-2; 8 bases are shared with TRBD1. The CDR3 totals 13 residues. Germline values: CDR1 MGHRA, CDR2 YSYEKL. V trimming: 8 bases; J trimming: 7 bases; junction bases outside the gene matches: 6.

J is TRBJ2-7 and V is TRBV5-6, with 8 bases fitting TRBD2. Germline-derived CDR1 and CDR2 are SGHDT and YYEEEE. V lost 3 bases to trimming and J lost 2 bases; unmatched junction nucleotides: 13. The CDR3 has 17 residues. This CDR3 reads CASSSTGLAFPPYEQYF. CDR3 DNA: TGTGCCAGCAGCTCCACCGGACTAGCCTTTCCACCCTACGAGCAGTACTTC.

This chain connects TRBV29-1 to TRBJ2-1, with a weak D call TRBD2 (5 bases). This CDR3 is built from 12 residues. V was trimmed by 4 bases and J by 7 bases, leaving 11 bases between them. Per germline, CDR1 SQVTM and CDR2 ANQGSEA. Here the CDR3 DNA reads TGCAGCGTTGGGACTCAGGCGAATGAGCAGTTCTTC. Translation gives CSVGTQANEQFF.

V usage is TRBV27 and J usage is TRBJ1-1, with TRBD1 matching 7 bases. The CDR3 spans 14 residues. The J segment lost 5 bases and the V segment lost 6 bases, leaving 9 bases of the junction unmatched. The germline gives CDR1 MNHEY, CDR2 SMNVEV (reference sequence). The CDR3 sequence: CASSWTGSGTEAFF. The CDR3 DNA reads TGTGCCAGCAGCTGGACAGGATCGGGGACTGAAGCTTTCTTT.

CDR3 sequence (DNA): TGTGCCATCAGTGAGGACAGGGAGTATGGCTACACCTTC. It specifies CAISEDREYGYTF. The rearrangement uses TRBV10-3 and TRBJ1-2; TRBD1 matches 7 bases. Germline-derived CDR1 and CDR2 are ENHRY and SYGVKD. The CDR3 contains 13 residues. The V segment lost 2 bases and the J segment 5 bases; nucleotides outside the gene matches: 2.

The V and J genes are TRBV9 and TRBJ2-7; 8 nucleotides agree with TRBD1. This CDR3 spans 13 amino acids. V trimming: 4 bases; J trimming: 6 bases; junction bases outside the gene matches: 6. Germline V CDR1 and CDR2: SGDLS, YYNGEE. CDR3 in amino acids: CASSRGQGAEQYF. CDR3 nucleotides: TGTGCCAGCAGCCGTGGGCAGGGGGCCGAGCAGTACTTC.

The chain recombines TRBV6-5 with TRBJ2-7, with D possibly being TRBD1 (6 bases). V shed 5 bases and J shed 2 bases, with 13 bases lying between them. The germline V gene encodes CDR1 MNHEY and CDR2 SVGAGI. The CDR3 runs to 14 residues. As DNA, the CDR3 is TGTGCCAGCAGTATCGGGACACAGGCCTACGAGCAGTACTTC. Translated: CASSIGTQAYEQYF.

This clone was seen only once. The chain is built from TRBV30 and TRBJ2-7; D is uncertain. This CDR3 is built from 12 residues. V dropped 0 bases and J dropped 3 bases, with 6 bases sitting between them. CDR1 and CDR2 (germline): GTSNPN, SVGIG (reference sequence). The CDR3 sequence: CAWSVAFYEQYF. The CDR3 bases are TGTGCCTGGAGTGTGGCGTTCTACGAGCAGTACTTC.

V gene TRBV4-3 combines with J gene TRBJ2-3, with D hard to call. There are 14 residues in the CDR3. CDR1 is LGHNA and CDR2 is YSLEER in the germline V gene. V was trimmed by 1 base and J by 6 bases, leaving 11 bases between them. The DNA of the CDR3 is TGCGCCAGCAGCCAAGCCCTTGGAGCCGATACGCAGTATTTT. It translates to CASSQALGADTQYF.